This T cell receptor beta chain originates from a study of human T cells and chemical hapten exposure. V was trimmed by 3 bases and J by 0 bases, leaving 9 bases between them. This CDR3 is built from 16 residues. Germline assignment: CDR1 SNHLY and CDR2 FYNNEI. From the RACE reads, TCRdb called clonotypes with MiXCR, one entry per CDR3 protein. Among roughly 190,000 distinct CDR3 sequences listed, 20% to 25% were seen once. This clonotype came up a few times. Time point indicated: patch test 1, 2 weeks after DPC sensitization. Treatment meaning: therapeutic diphenylcyclopropenone sensitization with weekly scalp DPC.

The specimen comprised whole blood, sampled in connection with sensitization to the hapten diphenylcyclopropenone (DPC). This receptor was obtained from a woman aged 45-65 years with alopecia areata. Some clones in this sample may be carry-over from other donors' samples. The rearrangement joins TRBV2 to TRBJ2-6; D unclear. The DNA for the CDR3 is TGTGCCAGCAGTGAGGTCGCTTTCTCTGGGGCCAACGTCCTGACTTTC. The encoded protein is CASSEVAFSGANVLTF. The entire variable domain, with the rest obtained from reference TRBV2 and TRBJ2-6, is as follows: EPEVTQTPSHQVTQMGQEVILRCVPISNHLYFYWYRQILGQKVEFLVSFYNNEISEKSEIFDDQFSVERPDGSNFTLKIRSTKLEDSAMYFCASSEVAFSGANVLTFGAGSRLTVL.